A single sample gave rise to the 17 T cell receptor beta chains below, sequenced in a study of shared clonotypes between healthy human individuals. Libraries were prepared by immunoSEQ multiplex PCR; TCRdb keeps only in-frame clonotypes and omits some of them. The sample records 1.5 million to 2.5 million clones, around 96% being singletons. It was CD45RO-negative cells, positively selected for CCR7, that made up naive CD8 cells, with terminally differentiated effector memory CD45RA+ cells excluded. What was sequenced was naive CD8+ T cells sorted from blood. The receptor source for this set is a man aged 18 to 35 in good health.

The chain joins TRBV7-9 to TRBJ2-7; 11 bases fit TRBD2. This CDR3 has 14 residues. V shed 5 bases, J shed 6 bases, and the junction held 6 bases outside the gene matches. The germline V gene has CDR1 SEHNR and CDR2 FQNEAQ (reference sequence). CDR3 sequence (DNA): TGTGCCAGCAGCGGTTTAGCGGGAGGGGGCGAGCAGTACTTC. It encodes CASSGLAGGGEQYF.

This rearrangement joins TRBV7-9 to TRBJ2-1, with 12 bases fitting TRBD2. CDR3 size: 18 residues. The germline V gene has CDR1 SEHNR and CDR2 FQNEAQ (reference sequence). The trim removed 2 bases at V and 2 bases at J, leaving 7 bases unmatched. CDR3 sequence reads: CASSLSTSGGATYNEQFF. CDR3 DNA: TGTGCCAGCAGCTTATCGACTAGCGGGGGCGCAACCTACAATGAGCAGTTCTTC.

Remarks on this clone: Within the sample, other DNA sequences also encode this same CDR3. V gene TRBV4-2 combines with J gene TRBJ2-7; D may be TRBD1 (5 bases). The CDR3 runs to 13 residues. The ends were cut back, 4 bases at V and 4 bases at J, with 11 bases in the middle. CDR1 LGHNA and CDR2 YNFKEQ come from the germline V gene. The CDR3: CASSPRGSYEQYF. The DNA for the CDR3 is TGTGCCAGCAGCCCAAGGGGATCTTACGAGCAGTACTTC.

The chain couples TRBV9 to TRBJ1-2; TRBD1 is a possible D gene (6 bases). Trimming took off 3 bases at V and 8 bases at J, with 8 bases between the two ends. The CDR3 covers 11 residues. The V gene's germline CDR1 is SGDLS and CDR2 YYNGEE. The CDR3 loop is CASSAGAGYTF. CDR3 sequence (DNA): TGTGCCAGCAGCGCGGGGGCGGGCTACACCTTC.

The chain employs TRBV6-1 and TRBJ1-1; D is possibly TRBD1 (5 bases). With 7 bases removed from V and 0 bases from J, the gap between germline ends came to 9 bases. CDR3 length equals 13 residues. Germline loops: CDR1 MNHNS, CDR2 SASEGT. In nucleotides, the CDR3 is TGTGCCAGCAACCTGGACATGAACACTGAAGCTTTCTTT. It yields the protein CASNLDMNTEAFF.

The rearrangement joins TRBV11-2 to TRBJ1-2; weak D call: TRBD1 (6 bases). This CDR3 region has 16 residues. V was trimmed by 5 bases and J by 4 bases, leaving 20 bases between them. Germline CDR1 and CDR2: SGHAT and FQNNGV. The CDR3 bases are TGTGCCAGCAGCGTACGACAGGAGGGGATAGCCTATGGCTACACCTTC. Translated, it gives CASSVRQEGIAYGYTF.

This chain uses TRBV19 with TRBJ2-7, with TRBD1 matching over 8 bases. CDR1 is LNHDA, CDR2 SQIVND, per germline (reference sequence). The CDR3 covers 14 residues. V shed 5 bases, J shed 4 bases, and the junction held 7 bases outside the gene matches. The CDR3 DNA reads TGTGCCAGTAGTCATAGGACAGGGAAATACGAGCAGTACTTC. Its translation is CASSHRTGKYEQYF.

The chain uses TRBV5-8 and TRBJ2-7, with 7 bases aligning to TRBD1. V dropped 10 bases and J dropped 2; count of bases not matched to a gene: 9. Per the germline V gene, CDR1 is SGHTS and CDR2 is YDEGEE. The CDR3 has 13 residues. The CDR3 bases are TGTGCCCGCCGCGGAAGGGGGCCCTACGAGCAGTACTTC. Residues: CARRGRGPYEQYF.

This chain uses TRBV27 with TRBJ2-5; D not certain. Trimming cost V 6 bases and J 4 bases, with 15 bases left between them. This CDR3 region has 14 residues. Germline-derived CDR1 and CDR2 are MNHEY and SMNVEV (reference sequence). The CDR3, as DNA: TGTGCCAGCAGCTTTTTAGGTAGCCGAGAGACCCAGTACTTC. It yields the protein CASSFLGSRETQYF.

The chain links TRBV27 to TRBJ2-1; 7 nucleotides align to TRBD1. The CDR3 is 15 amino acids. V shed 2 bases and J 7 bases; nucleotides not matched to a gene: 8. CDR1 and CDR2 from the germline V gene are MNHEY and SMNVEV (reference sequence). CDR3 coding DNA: TGTGCCAGCAGTTTACTCAGGGGGTCGGGAAATGAGCAGTTCTTC. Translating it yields CASSLLRGSGNEQFF.

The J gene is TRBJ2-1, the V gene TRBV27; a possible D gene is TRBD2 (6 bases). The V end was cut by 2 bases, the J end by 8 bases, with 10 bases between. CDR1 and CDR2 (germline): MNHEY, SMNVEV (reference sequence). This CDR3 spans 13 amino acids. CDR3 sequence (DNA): TGTGCCAGCAGTTTACTGCGGGACCATGAGCAGTTCTTC. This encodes CASSLLRDHEQFF.

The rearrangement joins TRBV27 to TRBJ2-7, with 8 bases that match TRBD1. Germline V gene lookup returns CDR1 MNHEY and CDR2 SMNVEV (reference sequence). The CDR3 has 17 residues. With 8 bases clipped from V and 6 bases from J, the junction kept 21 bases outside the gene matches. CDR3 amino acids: CASEARPGGYSPGEQYF. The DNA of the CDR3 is TGTGCCAGCGAGGCGCGGCCAGGGGGCTATTCCCCGGGCGAGCAGTACTTC.

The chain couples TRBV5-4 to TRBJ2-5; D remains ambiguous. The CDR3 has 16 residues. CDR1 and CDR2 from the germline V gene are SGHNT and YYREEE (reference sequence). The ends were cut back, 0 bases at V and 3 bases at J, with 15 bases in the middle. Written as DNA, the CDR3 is TGTGCCAGCAGCTTGGCTCAGGAAGACTCGGAAGAGACCCAGTACTTC. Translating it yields CASSLAQEDSEETQYF.

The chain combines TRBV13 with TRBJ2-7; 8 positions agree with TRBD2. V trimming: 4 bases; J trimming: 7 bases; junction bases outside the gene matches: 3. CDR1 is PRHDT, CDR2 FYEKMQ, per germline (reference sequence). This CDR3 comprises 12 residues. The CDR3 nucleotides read TGTGCCAGCAGCTCACTAGCGGAAGAGCAGTACTTC. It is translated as CASSSLAEEQYF.

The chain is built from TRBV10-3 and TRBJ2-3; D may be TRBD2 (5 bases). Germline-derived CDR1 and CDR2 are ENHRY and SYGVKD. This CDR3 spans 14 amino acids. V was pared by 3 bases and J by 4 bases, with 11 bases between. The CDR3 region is CAISEERGSDTQYF. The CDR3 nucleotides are TGTGCCATCAGTGAAGAAAGAGGGTCAGATACGCAGTATTTT.

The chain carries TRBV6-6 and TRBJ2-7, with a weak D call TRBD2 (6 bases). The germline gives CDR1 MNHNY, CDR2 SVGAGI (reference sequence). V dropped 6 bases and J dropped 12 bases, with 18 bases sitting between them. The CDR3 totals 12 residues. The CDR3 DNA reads TGTGCCAGCAGCGCACAGTTGGAGGGGTCGTACTTC. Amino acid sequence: CASSAQLEGSYF.

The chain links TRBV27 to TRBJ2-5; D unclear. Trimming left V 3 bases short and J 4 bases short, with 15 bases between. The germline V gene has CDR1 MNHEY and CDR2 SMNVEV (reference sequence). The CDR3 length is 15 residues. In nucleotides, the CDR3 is TGTGCCAGCAGTTTGACTCTCCAGCCGAGAGAGACCCAGTACTTC. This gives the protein CASSLTLQPRETQYF.